Following are 23 T cell receptor beta chains from one sample sequenced in a study of beta chain features in type 1 diabetes (dated by TCRdb to between 2018 and 2020). The research as a whole found: Type 1 diabetes patients showed a moderate but significant shortening of TCRB CDR3 length in all four CD4+ subsets.

Antigen specificity for these receptors is unknown. Libraries were prepared through the immunoSEQ multiplex PCR assay. The entire isolated RNA was reverse transcribed using the High Capacity cDNA Reverse Transcription Kit, and thus expressed TCRB transcripts were sequenced. The table comes from immuneACCESS by way of TCRdb, which keeps in-frame sequences with V and J called. Part of the clones is missing from these tables; in studies checked, under half for an unresolved V gene and the rest for unknown reasons. The sample profile shows roughly 300,000 clones; around 9.7% of them were found once. Together, the top ten hold roughly 1% of the sample. The specimen was central memory CD4+ T cells from blood. All receptors derive from a man aged 25 to 45 with type 1 diabetes.

The chain has TRBV27 and TRBJ2-3, with a tentative D call TRBD2 (6 bases). Trimming removed 8 bases at V and 6 bases at J, with 21 bases between. This CDR3 contains 15 residues. CDR1 and CDR2 from the germline V gene are MNHEY and SMNVEV (reference sequence). CDR3 DNA: TGTGCCAGCGTCGGATCGGGACTTGGGGAGGATACGCAGTATTTT. This sequence encodes CASVGSGLGEDTQYF.

Concerning this clone: The sample carries other DNA sequences with the same CDR3. The chain couples TRBV5-1 to TRBJ2-3; D may be TRBD2 (6 bases). The germline V and J ends were trimmed by 2 bases and 1 base, with 8 bases remaining between them. The CDR3 has 14 amino acids. The germline CDR1 and CDR2 sequences are SGHRS and YFSETQ. DNA of the CDR3: TGCGCCAGCAGCTTATCGGGGGGCACAGATACGCAGTATTTT. Its translation is CASSLSGGTDTQYF.

The rearrangement uses TRBV4-3 and TRBJ2-3, with D unclear. The CDR3 sequence is 17 residues long. Trimming removed 0 bases at V and 1 base at J, with 14 bases between. Germline values: CDR1 LGHNA, CDR2 YSLEER. CDR3 coding DNA: TGCGCCAGCAGCCAAGATCTGGCCTCACCCGGCACAGATACGCAGTATTTT. Protein product: CASSQDLASPGTDTQYF.

The chain combines TRBV5-1 with TRBJ2-7; 7 nucleotides match TRBD1. Looked up from germline, CDR1 is SGHRS and CDR2 is YFSETQ. Trimming at V came to 4 bases and at J to 2 bases, leaving 9 bases not matched to a gene. The CDR3 covers 15 residues. The CDR3 protein is CASSGEGGRTYEQYF. Written as DNA, the CDR3 is TGCGCCAGCAGCGGCGAAGGGGGCCGCACCTACGAGCAGTACTTC.

There are a few counts of this clone. The chain links TRBV7-9 to TRBJ2-1, with D perhaps TRBD2 (5 bases). The V gene's germline CDR1 is SEHNR and CDR2 FQNEAQ (reference sequence). V lost 7 bases to trimming and J lost 8 bases, with 15 bases between them. This CDR3 has 13 residues. The CDR3: CASTGSWVDEQFF. For the CDR3, the DNA is TGTGCCAGCACGGGGTCCTGGGTTGATGAGCAGTTCTTC.

This clone was detected once. The V gene is TRBV11-2, the J gene TRBJ1-1; TRBD1 aligns across 10 bases. Per germline, CDR1 SGHAT and CDR2 FQNNGV. V dropped 4 bases and J dropped 7; count of bases not matched to a gene: 6. This CDR3 contains 14 residues. CDR3 amino acids: CASSSDRGQNEAFF. The CDR3 nucleotides read TGTGCCAGCAGCTCCGACAGGGGGCAAAATGAAGCTTTCTTT.

This clone was observed at least ten times. The chain combines TRBV7-9 with TRBJ1-2; D is possibly TRBD1 (6 bases). With 1 base removed from V and 8 bases from J, the gap between germline ends came to 11 bases. The CDR3 runs 13 residues. Per germline, CDR1 SEHNR and CDR2 FQNEAQ (reference sequence). The DNA for the CDR3 is TGTGCCAGCAGCTTAGATCAGGGGAGCGGCTACACCTTC. This codes for CASSLDQGSGYTF.

The CDR3, as DNA: TGCGCCAGCAGCTTGGACCCAGGTAGCACAGATACGCAGTATTTT. Encoded protein: CASSLDPGSTDTQYF. The chain employs TRBV5-1 and TRBJ2-3; D remains ambiguous. Germline loops: CDR1 SGHRS, CDR2 YFSETQ. V gave up 0 bases and J gave up 0 bases, with 8 bases separating them. CDR3 length: 15 amino acids.

This CDR3 is CASSQDARTGSETQYF. The CDR3, as DNA: TGCGCCAGCAGCCAAGATGCGAGGACAGGGTCGGAGACCCAGTACTTC. The chain employs TRBV4-3 and TRBJ2-5; TRBD1 aligns across 8 bases. The CDR3 runs to 16 residues. The junction had 8 bases not matched to a gene; V was cut back by 0 bases and J by 5 bases. CDR1 LGHNA and CDR2 YSLEER come from the germline V gene.

There are a few counts of this clone. CDR3 region: CASSLEYMNTEAFF. In DNA form, the CDR3 reads TGTGCCAGCAGCTTGGAGTACATGAACACTGAAGCTTTCTTT. The rearrangement links TRBV5-6 to TRBJ1-1; no clear D gene. Trimming removed 0 bases from V and 0 bases from J, with 6 bases in between. CDR3 length: 14 amino acids. In germline, CDR1 is SGHDT, CDR2 YYEEEE.

About this clone: The junction departs from germline at one end; a sequencing error may be responsible. The V and J genes are TRBV6-1 and TRBJ2-2; the D is unclear. The CDR3 sequence is 15 residues long. Per germline, CDR1 MNHNS and CDR2 SASEGT. The CDR3 coding sequence is TGTGCCATCAGTGAGTCATCACAGAGCACCGGGGAGCTGTTTTTT. As protein: CAISESSQSTGELFF.

This clone was recorded at least ten times. The chain recombines TRBV7-9 with TRBJ2-3, with D perhaps assigned TRBD1 or TRBD2 (7 bases each). The CDR3 consists of 15 residues. Trimming left V 3 bases short and J 3 bases short, with 13 bases between. Germline loops: CDR1 SEHNR, CDR2 FQNEAQ (reference sequence). DNA for the CDR3: TGTGCCAGCAGCTTCGGCGGGGGACAGACAGATACGCAGTATTTT. As protein: CASSFGGGQTDTQYF.

This clone appeared a few times. The CDR3 loop is CASSYHGIRTGYTF. CDR3 nucleotides: TGTGCCAGCAGTTATCACGGGATCCGGACTGGCTACACCTTC. The chain employs TRBV6-5 and TRBJ1-2; D unresolved. The ends were cut back, 3 bases at V and 7 bases at J, with 15 bases in the middle. Germline assignment: CDR1 MNHEY and CDR2 SVGAGI. This CDR3 is built from 14 residues.

This clone was detected a few times. V gene TRBV15 combines with J gene TRBJ1-5; a possible D gene is TRBD1 (6 bases). Looked up from germline, CDR1 is LNHNV and CDR2 is YYDKDF (reference sequence). Trimming took off 0 bases at V and 7 bases at J, with 13 bases between the two ends. This CDR3 is built from 15 residues. CDR3 region: CATSRDVTGRQPQHF. CDR3 bases: TGTGCCACCAGCAGAGATGTTACAGGGAGACAGCCCCAGCATTTT.

The J gene is TRBJ1-1, the V gene TRBV30; D unresolved. The CDR3 is 13 amino acids. Germline V gives CDR1 GTSNPN, CDR2 SVGIG (reference sequence). V was shortened by 3 bases and J by 5 bases, with 13 bases between the two germline ends. Here the CDR3 DNA reads TGTGCCTGGAGAGTTCAGGCGGAGACTGAAGCTTTCTTT. Its protein product is CAWRVQAETEAFF.

This clone was found a few times. This chain connects TRBV18 to TRBJ1-5; D unresolved. The V end lost 3 bases, the J end lost 1 base, and 13 bases lay between the germline ends. The CDR3 loop spans 16 amino acids. Germline CDR1 KGHSH, CDR2 LQKENI. CDR3 sequence (DNA): TGTGCCAGCTCACCTTTAGGACCCCGCAGCAATCAGCCCCAGCATTTT. The encoded protein is CASSPLGPRSNQPQHF.

This clone has more than one count but fewer than ten. This rearrangement joins TRBV19 to TRBJ2-4; D gene uncertain. Trimming shortened V by 3 bases and J by 8 bases, and 8 bases separated the two germline ends. Looked up from germline, CDR1 is LNHDA and CDR2 is SQIVND (reference sequence). The CDR3 loop spans 12 amino acids. CDR3 sequence reads: CASSIAEDIQYF. The CDR3 DNA is TGTGCCAGTAGTATCGCTGAGGACATTCAGTACTTC.

This clone was counted a few times. The V call is TRBV5-1, the J call TRBJ2-7, with a weak D call TRBD2 (6 bases). The CDR3 has 15 residues. Germline assignment: CDR1 SGHRS and CDR2 YFSETQ. V was pared by 0 bases and J by 0 bases, with 10 bases between. This CDR3 reads CASSLDGTASYEQYF. The DNA of the CDR3 is TGCGCCAGCAGCTTGGACGGGACTGCCTCCTACGAGCAGTACTTC.

The genes are TRBV7-9 and TRBJ1-3; D is unresolved. V lost 3 bases and J 0 bases, leaving 9 bases between the germline ends. CDR1 SEHNR and CDR2 FQNEAQ come from the germline V gene (reference sequence). This CDR3 contains 15 residues. The CDR3 sequence: CASSLQGSSGNTIYF. DNA of the CDR3: TGTGCCAGCAGCTTGCAAGGGAGCTCTGGAAACACCATATATTTT.

The chain recombines TRBV5-1 with TRBJ2-6; D gene uncertain. Trimming left V 3 bases short and J 2 bases short, with 6 bases between. There are 14 residues in the CDR3. Germline CDR1 and CDR2: SGHRS and YFSETQ. CDR3 coding DNA: TGCGCCAGCAGCTCAAGTGCTGGGGCCAACGTCCTGACTTTC. Translation gives CASSSSAGANVLTF.

This clone was observed a handful of times. This rearrangement joins TRBV7-2 to TRBJ2-5; D is perhaps TRBD2 (6 bases). Trimming left V 3 bases short and J 3 bases short, with 8 bases between. The CDR3 is made up of 13 amino acids. Germline values: CDR1 SGHTA, CDR2 FQGNSA. CDR3 nucleotide sequence: TGTGCCAGCAGCTTCCGGGAGAAAGAGACCCAGTACTTC. Translated: CASSFREKETQYF.

This clone was observed a few times. This chain joins TRBV9 and TRBJ2-3, with D maybe TRBD2 (5 bases). V was shortened by 0 bases and J by 4 bases, with 12 bases between the two germline ends. The length of the CDR3 is 15 residues. CDR1 is SGDLS, CDR2 YYNGEE, per germline. The CDR3 region is CASSVGGVYSDTQYF. The CDR3 DNA sequence: TGTGCCAGCAGCGTAGGGGGAGTATACTCAGATACGCAGTATTTT. Full variable domain (rest looked up from reference TRBV9 and TRBJ2-3): DSGVTQTPKHLITATGQRVTLRCSPRSGDLSVYWYQQSLDQGLQFLIQYYNGEERAKGNILERFSAQQFPDLHSELNLSSLELGDSALYFCASSVGGVYSDTQYFGPGTRLTVL.

The V call is TRBV7-2, the J call TRBJ2-6, with unresolved D. This CDR3 contains 17 residues. V was cut by 0 bases and J by 0 bases, with 9 bases left in between. The germline gives CDR1 SGHTA, CDR2 FQGNSA. CDR3 bases: TGTGCCAGCAGCTTAGCTGGAGCGATCTCTGGGGCCAACGTCCTGACTTTC. The encoded protein is CASSLAGAISGANVLTF.